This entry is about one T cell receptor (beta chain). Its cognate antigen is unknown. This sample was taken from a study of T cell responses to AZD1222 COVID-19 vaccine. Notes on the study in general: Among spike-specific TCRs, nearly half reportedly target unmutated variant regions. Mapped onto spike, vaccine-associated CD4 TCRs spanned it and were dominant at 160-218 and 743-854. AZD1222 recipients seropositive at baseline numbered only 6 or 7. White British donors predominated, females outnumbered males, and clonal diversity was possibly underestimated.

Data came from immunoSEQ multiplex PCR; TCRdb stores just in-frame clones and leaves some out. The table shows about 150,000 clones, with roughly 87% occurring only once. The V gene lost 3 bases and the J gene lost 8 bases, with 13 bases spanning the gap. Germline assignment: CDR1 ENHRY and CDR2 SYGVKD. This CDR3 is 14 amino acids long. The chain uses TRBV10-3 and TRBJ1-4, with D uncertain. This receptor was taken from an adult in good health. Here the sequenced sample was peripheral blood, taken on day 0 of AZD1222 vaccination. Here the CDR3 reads CAISEREDREKLFF. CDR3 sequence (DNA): TGTGCCATCAGTGAAAGAGAAGACCGCGAAAAACTGTTTTTT.